This TCR beta chain was profiled in a study of T cell changes during pregnancy in multiple sclerosis. Some clones are missing from TCRdb's copy, which holds only in-frame ones; the method was immunoSEQ multiplex PCR. The sample carries around 30,000 clones, roughly 86% recorded once. Trimming removed 11 bases from V and 0 bases from J, with 11 bases in between. Germline V gene lookup returns CDR1 LNHDA and CDR2 SQIVND (reference sequence). The CDR3 is 13 amino acids. The sample was CD8+ T cells from peripheral blood mononuclear cells, taken in the first trimester of pregnancy. The origin of this receptor is a female donor with multiple sclerosis, enrolled in a pregnancy study. The chain employs TRBV19 and TRBJ1-5; D might be TRBD1 (6 bases). CDR3 in amino acids: CASGVNSNQPQHF. CDR3 DNA sequence: TGTGCCTCAGGGGTGAATAGCAATCAGCCCCAGCATTTT.